The next 19 T cell receptor beta chains were all read from a single sample in a study of beta chain features in type 1 diabetes. Expressed TCRB transcripts got sequenced, as all isolated RNA was reverse transcribed. Sequencing used immunoSEQ multiplex PCR; TCRdb keeps in-frame clones, though not all of them. Among 310,000 or so clones listed, under 8.5% were seen once. Sample: central memory CD4+ T cells from blood. These receptors all come from a woman aged 18-29 years in good health.

The chain has TRBV6-5 and TRBJ2-2; 7 positions agree with TRBD1. This CDR3 has 14 amino acids. V was pared by 6 bases and J by 2 bases, with 3 bases of the junction left unmatched. Per germline, CDR1 MNHEY and CDR2 SVGAGI. CDR3 coding DNA: TGTGCCAGCAGAGGGACAGCTAACACCGGGGAGCTGTTTTTT. Protein sequence: CASRGTANTGELFF.

This clone was recorded a few times. The V call is TRBV4-2, the J call TRBJ2-4; no clear D. The CDR3 length is 11 residues. Germline V lookup: CDR1 LGHNA, CDR2 YNFKEQ. Trimming left V 4 bases short and J 5 bases short, with 3 bases between. The CDR3 region is CASSLQNIQYF. CDR3 DNA sequence: TGTGCCAGCAGCCTCCAAAACATTCAGTACTTC.

This clone was detected many times. The rearrangement uses TRBV19 and TRBJ2-1, with a tentative D call TRBD2 (6 bases). V lost 7 bases and J lost 6, with 16 bases in between. Germline lookup yields CDR1 LNHDA and CDR2 SQIVND (reference sequence). The CDR3 is 14 amino acids. CDR3 coding DNA: TGTGCCAGTACTAGGGGAGGAGGTGTCAATGAGCAGTTCTTC. Translating gives CASTRGGGVNEQFF.

The V and J genes are TRBV4-2 and TRBJ1-1, with 9 positions matching TRBD1. The CDR3 sequence is 17 residues long. Germline V gene data show CDR1 as LGHNA and CDR2 as YNFKEQ. Unmatched junction bases numbered 10, after V lost 0 bases and J lost 5 bases. CDR3 in DNA: TGTGCCAGCAGCCAAGAGAGGGACAGGGAAGTTGGGACTGAAGCTTTCTTT. Its translation is CASSQERDREVGTEAFF.

This clone was picked up a small number of times. CDR3: CASSLIAETQYF. As DNA, the CDR3 is TGCGCCAGCAGCTTGATTGCAGAGACCCAGTACTTC. This chain uses TRBV5-1 with TRBJ2-5; D uncertain. The CDR3 extends over 12 amino acids. Looked up from germline, CDR1 is SGHRS and CDR2 is YFSETQ. V was trimmed by 1 base and J by 4 bases, leaving 5 bases between them.

The genes are TRBV7-9 and TRBJ2-7, with 7 bases identical to TRBD2. Germline V lookup: CDR1 SEHNR, CDR2 FQNEAQ (reference sequence). CDR3 length equals 16 residues. V dropped 1 base and J dropped 6; count of bases not matched to a gene: 12. Written as DNA, the CDR3 is TGTGCCAGCAGCTTAGGGCTAGCGGAACGTCTGGGCGAGCAGTACTTC. Translating gives CASSLGLAERLGEQYF.

This clone was detected ten times or more. The chain combines TRBV7-9 with TRBJ2-2; D may be TRBD1 (6 bases). V lost 8 bases and J lost 1, with 14 bases in between. In germline, CDR1 is SEHNR, CDR2 FQNEAQ (reference sequence). The CDR3 loop spans 15 amino acids. The CDR3 loop is CASGVGALNTGELFF. As DNA, the CDR3 is TGTGCCAGCGGTGTGGGGGCCCTGAACACCGGGGAGCTGTTTTTT.

This clone was counted only a few times. The chain links TRBV7-9 to TRBJ2-1; a weak D match, TRBD2 (5 bases). The V and J ends lost 3 bases and 6 bases respectively, with 9 bases between them. The germline gives CDR1 SEHNR, CDR2 FQNEAQ (reference sequence). The CDR3 loop spans 13 amino acids. The CDR3 protein is CASSFMGSNEQFF. The CDR3 DNA reads as TGTGCCAGCAGCTTCATGGGGAGCAATGAGCAGTTCTTC.

The chain is built from TRBV5-5 and TRBJ1-2; no reliable D call. Trimming took 3 bases from V and 2 from J, leaving 11 bases between them. The germline V gene encodes CDR1 SGHKS and CDR2 YYEKEE (reference sequence). The CDR3 is 14 amino acids. The CDR3 here is CASSSPSGNYGYTF. The DNA of the CDR3 is TGTGCCAGCAGCTCCCCATCAGGAAACTATGGCTACACCTTC.

The table lists this clone with many counts. The chain employs TRBV5-4 and TRBJ1-1, with no clear D. Germline CDR1 is SGHNT and CDR2 is YYREEE (reference sequence). Trimming left V 4 bases short and J 6 bases short, with 16 bases between. The CDR3 is 14 residues long. The CDR3 nucleotides are TGTGCCAGCAGCCCCTACATGGGTACCGCTGAAGCTTTCTTT. Protein sequence: CASSPYMGTAEAFF.

This chain joins TRBV20-1 and TRBJ1-1; the D gene is possibly TRBD1 (5 bases). This CDR3 contains 11 residues. Germline CDR1 reads DFQATT; CDR2 reads SNEGSKA (reference sequence). Deletions cut 6 bases from V and 3 bases from J, with 8 bases between. As DNA, the CDR3 is TGCAGTGCAAAGGGACACACTGAAGCTTTCTTT. Translation: CSAKGHTEAFF.

The chain recombines TRBV29-1 with TRBJ1-2; D is uncertain. Germline-derived CDR1 and CDR2 are SQVTM and ANQGSEA. V was shortened by 3 bases and J by 7 bases, with 15 bases between the two germline ends. This CDR3 is built from 13 residues. In DNA, the CDR3 is TGCAGCGTTGAGCCTCAGCAACGGGGTGGCTACACCTTC. Its protein product is CSVEPQQRGGYTF.

Worth noting for this clone: This specimen includes other DNA sequences encoding the same CDR3. The chain uses TRBV7-2 and TRBJ2-7; weak D call: TRBD2 (5 bases). Between the trimmed V and J ends, which lost 4 bases and 4 bases, there was a span of 11 bases. CDR1 and CDR2 from the germline V gene are SGHTA and FQGNSA. The CDR3 has 13 residues. CDR3: CASSSRVAYEQYF. In DNA form, the CDR3 reads TGTGCCAGCAGCTCGAGGGTGGCTTACGAGCAGTACTTC.

This CDR3 reads CASRKAGSGEQFF. The CDR3 DNA is TGCGCCAGCAGGAAGGCGGGTTCGGGTGAGCAGTTCTTC. The chain recombines TRBV10-1 with TRBJ2-1, with D tentatively TRBD2 (5 bases). V was pared by 6 bases and J by 9 bases, with 15 bases between. Per germline, CDR1 WNHNN and CDR2 SYGVQD (reference sequence). The CDR3 length is 13 residues.

This chain uses TRBV4-3 with TRBJ2-1; possibly TRBD1 for D (6 bases). The germline gives CDR1 LGHNA, CDR2 YSLEER. The CDR3 totals 14 residues. V was cut by 2 bases and J by 16 bases, with 21 bases left in between. Here the CDR3 reads CASSQSTSRQDLFF. The CDR3 region has the DNA TGCGCCAGCAGCCAATCAACGTCCAGACAGGACTTATTCTTC.

Of note for this clone: Just one base apart from a much larger clone, this may be a read error. This chain links TRBV11-2 with TRBJ1-1; D perhaps matches TRBD1 (5 bases). Trimming pared 2 bases from V and 1 base from J, leaving 5 bases between. From germline, CDR1 is SGHAT and CDR2 FQNNGV. CDR3 length: 13 residues. This CDR3 is CASSLQGNTEAFF. CDR3 bases: TGTGCCAGCAGCTTACAGGGGAACACTGAAGCTTTCTTT.

The V and J genes are TRBV15 and TRBJ2-6, with TRBD1 matching 9 bases. J lost 0 bases, V lost 1 base, and 10 bases had no gene match. CDR3 length equals 20 residues. Germline V CDR1 and CDR2: LNHNV, YYDKDF (reference sequence). The CDR3 loop is CATSRVILGTGISGANVLTF. CDR3 DNA: TGTGCCACCAGCAGAGTAATTCTGGGGACAGGGATCTCTGGGGCCAACGTCCTGACTTTC. Looking up the rest from reference TRBV15 and TRBJ2-6 gives the full variable domain: DAMVIQNPRYQVTQFGKPVTLSCSQTLNHNVMYWYQQKSSQAPKLLFHYYDKDFNNEADTPDNFQSRRPNTSFCFLDIRSPGLGDTAMYLCATSRVILGTGISGANVLTFGAGSRLTVL.

This clone was observed many times. The chain has TRBV11-2 and TRBJ2-5, with 8 bases that match TRBD1. This CDR3 is built from 15 residues. J was trimmed by 4 bases and V by 5 bases; bases with no gene match: 9. The germline V gene encodes CDR1 SGHAT and CDR2 FQNNGV. CDR3 DNA: TGTGCCAGCAGCCCCGAGACAGGGGTTGGAGAGACCCAGTACTTC. As protein: CASSPETGVGETQYF. The entire variable domain, with the rest obtained from reference TRBV11-2 and TRBJ2-5, is as follows: EAGVAQSPRYKIIEKRQSVAFWCNPISGHATLYWYQQILGQGPKLLIQFQNNGVVDDSQLPKDRFSAERLKGVDSTLKIQPAKLEDSAVYLCASSPETGVGETQYFGPGTRLLVL.

The chain has TRBV2 and TRBJ2-2, with 8 positions matching TRBD1. The CDR3 consists of 14 residues. V lost 8 bases and J lost 5; bases outside the gene matches: 7. Germline V gives CDR1 SNHLY, CDR2 FYNNEI. CDR3 in amino acids: CASSQGARTGELFF. The DNA of the CDR3 is TGTGCCAGCTCGCAGGGGGCTCGAACCGGGGAGCTGTTTTTT.